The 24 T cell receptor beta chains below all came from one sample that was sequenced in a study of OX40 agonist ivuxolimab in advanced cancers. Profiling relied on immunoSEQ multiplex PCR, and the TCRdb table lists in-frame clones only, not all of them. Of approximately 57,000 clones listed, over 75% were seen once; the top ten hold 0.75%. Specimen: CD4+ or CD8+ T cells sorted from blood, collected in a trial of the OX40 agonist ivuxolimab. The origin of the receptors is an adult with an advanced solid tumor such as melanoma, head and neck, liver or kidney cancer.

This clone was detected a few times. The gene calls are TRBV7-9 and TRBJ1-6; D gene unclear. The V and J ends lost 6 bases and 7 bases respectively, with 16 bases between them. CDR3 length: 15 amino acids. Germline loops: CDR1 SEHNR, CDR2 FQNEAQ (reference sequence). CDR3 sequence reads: CASSEPAVSNSPLHF. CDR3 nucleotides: TGTGCCAGCAGTGAACCGGCGGTGTCGAATTCACCCCTCCACTTT.

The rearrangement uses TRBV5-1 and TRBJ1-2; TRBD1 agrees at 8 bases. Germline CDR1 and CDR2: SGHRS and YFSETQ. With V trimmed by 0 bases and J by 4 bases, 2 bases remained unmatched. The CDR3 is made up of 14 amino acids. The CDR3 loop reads CASSLGDRSYGYTF. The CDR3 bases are TGCGCCAGCAGCTTGGGGGACAGGAGCTATGGCTACACCTTC.

CDR3 sequence reads: CASSPAPGQNTEAFF. CDR3 bases: TGTGCCAGCTCACCAGCACCGGGACAGAACACTGAAGCTTTCTTT. J is TRBJ1-1 and V is TRBV18; possible D gene TRBD1, 6 bases. CDR3 size: 15 residues. CDR1 and CDR2 from the germline V gene are KGHSH and LQKENI. Trimming took off 2 bases at V and 1 base at J, with 11 bases between the two ends.

Written as DNA, the CDR3 is TGTGCCAGCATGATCAACAAGAACACTGAAGCTTTCTTT. The encoded protein is CASMINKNTEAFF. This chain joins TRBV2 and TRBJ1-1; no definite D call. CDR3 length: 13 amino acids. Trimming removed 7 bases from V and 1 base from J, with 10 bases in between. The V gene's germline CDR1 is SNHLY and CDR2 FYNNEI.

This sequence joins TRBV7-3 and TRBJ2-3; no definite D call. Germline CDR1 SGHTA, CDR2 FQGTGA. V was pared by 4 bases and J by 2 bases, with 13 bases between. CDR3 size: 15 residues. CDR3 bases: TGTGCCAGCAGCTCCACCCCGGCCTACACAGATACGCAGTATTTT. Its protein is CASSSTPAYTDTQYF.

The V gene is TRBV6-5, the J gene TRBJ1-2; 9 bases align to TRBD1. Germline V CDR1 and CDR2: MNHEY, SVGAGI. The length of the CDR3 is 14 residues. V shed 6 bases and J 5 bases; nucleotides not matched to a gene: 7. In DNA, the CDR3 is TGTGCCAGCAGCCCCCGACAGGGGGGGTATGGCTACACCTTC. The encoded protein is CASSPRQGGYGYTF.

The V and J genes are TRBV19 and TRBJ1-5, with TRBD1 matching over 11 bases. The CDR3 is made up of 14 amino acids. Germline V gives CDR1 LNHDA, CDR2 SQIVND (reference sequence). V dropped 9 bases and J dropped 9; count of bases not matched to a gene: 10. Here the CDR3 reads CASRDRGVPGPQHF. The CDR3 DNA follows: TGTGCCAGCCGGGACAGGGGGGTCCCAGGGCCCCAGCATTTT.

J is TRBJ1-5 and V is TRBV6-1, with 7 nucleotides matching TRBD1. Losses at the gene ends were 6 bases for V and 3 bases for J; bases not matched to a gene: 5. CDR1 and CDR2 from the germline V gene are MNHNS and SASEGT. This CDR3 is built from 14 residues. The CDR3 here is CASRRGGVNQPQHF. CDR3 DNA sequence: TGTGCCAGCAGGAGAGGGGGCGTCAATCAGCCCCAGCATTTT.

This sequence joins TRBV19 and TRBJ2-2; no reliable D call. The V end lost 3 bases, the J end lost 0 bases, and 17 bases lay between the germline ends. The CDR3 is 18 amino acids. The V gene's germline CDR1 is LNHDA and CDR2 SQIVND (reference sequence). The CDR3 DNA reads TGTGCCAGTAGTATTGGAGTAGGTCTTGCCCCGAACACCGGGGAGCTGTTTTTT. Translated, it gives CASSIGVGLAPNTGELFF. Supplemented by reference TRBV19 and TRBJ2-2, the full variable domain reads DGGITQSPKYLFRKEGQNVTLSCEQNLNHDAMYWYRQDPGQGLRLIYYSQIVNDFQKGDIAEGYSVSREKKESFPLTVTSAQKNPTAFYLCASSIGVGLAPNTGELFFGEGSRLTVL.

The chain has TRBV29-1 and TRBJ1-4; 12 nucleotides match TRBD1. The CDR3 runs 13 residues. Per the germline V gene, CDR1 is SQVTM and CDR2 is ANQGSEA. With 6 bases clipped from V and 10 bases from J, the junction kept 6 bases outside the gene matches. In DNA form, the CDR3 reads TGCAGCGTGGAGGGGACAGGGGGCGGAAAACTGTTTTTT. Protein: CSVEGTGGGKLFF.

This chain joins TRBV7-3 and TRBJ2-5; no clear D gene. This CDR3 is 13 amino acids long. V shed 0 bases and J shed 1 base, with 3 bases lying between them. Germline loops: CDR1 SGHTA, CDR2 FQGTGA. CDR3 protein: CASSLTVQETQYF. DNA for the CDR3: TGTGCCAGCAGCTTAACGGTCCAAGAGACCCAGTACTTC.

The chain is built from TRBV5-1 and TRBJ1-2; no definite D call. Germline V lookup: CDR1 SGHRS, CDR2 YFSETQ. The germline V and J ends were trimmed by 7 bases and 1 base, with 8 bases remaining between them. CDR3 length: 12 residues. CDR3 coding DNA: TGCGCCAGCGGCCCAAATAACTATGGCTACACCTTC. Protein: CASGPNNYGYTF.

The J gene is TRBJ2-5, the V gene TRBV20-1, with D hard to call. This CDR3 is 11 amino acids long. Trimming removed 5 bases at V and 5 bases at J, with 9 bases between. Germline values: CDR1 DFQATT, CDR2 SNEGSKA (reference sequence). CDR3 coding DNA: TGCAGTGCTGGCCCTGCGGAGACCCAGTACTTC. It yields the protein CSAGPAETQYF.

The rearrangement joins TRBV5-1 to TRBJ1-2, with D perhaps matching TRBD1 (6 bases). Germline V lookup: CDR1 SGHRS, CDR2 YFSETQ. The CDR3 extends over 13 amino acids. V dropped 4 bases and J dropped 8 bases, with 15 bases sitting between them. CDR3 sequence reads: CASSPTGIDGYTF. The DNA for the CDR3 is TGCGCCAGCAGCCCCACAGGGATCGACGGCTACACCTTC.

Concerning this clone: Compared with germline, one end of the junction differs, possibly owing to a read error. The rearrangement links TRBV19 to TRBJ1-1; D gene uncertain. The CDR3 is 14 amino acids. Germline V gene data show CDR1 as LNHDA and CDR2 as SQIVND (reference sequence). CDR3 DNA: TGTGCCAGTAGTATGGGTGCCCTGAACCCTGAAGCTTTCTTT. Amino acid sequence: CASSMGALNPEAFF.

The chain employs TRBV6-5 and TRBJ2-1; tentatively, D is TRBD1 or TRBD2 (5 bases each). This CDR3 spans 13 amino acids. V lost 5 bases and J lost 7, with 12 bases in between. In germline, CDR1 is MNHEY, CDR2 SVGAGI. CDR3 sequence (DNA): TGTGCCAGCAGTAAATTCGAGGGGAATGAGCAGTTCTTC. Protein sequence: CASSKFEGNEQFF.

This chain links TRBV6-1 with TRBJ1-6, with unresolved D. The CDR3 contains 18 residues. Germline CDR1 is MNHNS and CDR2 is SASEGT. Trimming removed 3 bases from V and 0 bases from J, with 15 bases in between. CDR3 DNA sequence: TGTGCCAGCAGTGAGTCTGCAGCCACGAGCTCCTATAATTCACCCCTCCACTTT. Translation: CASSESAATSSYNSPLHF.

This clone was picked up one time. The CDR3 is CASIAGAPGVGELFF. In DNA form, the CDR3 reads TGTGCCAGCATTGCGGGGGCCCCAGGGGTCGGGGAGCTGTTTTTT. The chain is built from TRBV2 and TRBJ2-2; maybe TRBD2 (7 bases). Germline CDR1 reads SNHLY; CDR2 reads FYNNEI. The CDR3 runs to 15 residues. Trimming took off 7 bases at V and 7 bases at J, with 19 bases between the two ends.

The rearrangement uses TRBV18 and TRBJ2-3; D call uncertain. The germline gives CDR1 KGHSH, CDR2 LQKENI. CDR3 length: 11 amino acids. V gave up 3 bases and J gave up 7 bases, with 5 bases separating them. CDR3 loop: CASSPENTQYF. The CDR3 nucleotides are TGTGCCAGCTCACCGGAGAATACGCAGTATTTT.

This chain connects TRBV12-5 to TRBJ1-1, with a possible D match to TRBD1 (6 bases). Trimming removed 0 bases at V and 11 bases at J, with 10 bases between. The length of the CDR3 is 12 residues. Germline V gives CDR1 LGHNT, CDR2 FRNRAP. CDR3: CASGLVQGRAFF. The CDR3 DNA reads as TGTGCTAGTGGTTTGGTTCAGGGGAGGGCTTTCTTT.

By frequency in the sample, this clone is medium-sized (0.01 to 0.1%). In nucleotides, the CDR3 is TGTGCCAGTGGGTGGACCGATGGGAATCAGCCCCAGCATTTT. Translating it yields CASGWTDGNQPQHF. V gene TRBV19 combines with J gene TRBJ1-5; D is unclear. The CDR3 contains 14 residues. The germline V gene has CDR1 LNHDA and CDR2 SQIVND (reference sequence). Trimming cost V 8 bases and J 4 bases, with 15 bases left between them. Complete variable domain (other parts from reference TRBV19 and TRBJ1-5): DGGITQSPKYLFRKEGQNVTLSCEQNLNHDAMYWYRQDPGQGLRLIYYSQIVNDFQKGDIAEGYSVSREKKESFPLTVTSAQKNPTAFYLCASGWTDGNQPQHFGDGTRLSIL.

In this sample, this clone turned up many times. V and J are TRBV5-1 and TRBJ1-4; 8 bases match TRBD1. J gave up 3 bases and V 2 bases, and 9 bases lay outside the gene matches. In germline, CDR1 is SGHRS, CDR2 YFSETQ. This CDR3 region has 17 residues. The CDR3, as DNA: TGCGCCAGCAGCTTCCAGGGGGCGGTTGGAGCTAATGAAAAACTGTTTTTT. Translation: CASSFQGAVGANEKLFF.

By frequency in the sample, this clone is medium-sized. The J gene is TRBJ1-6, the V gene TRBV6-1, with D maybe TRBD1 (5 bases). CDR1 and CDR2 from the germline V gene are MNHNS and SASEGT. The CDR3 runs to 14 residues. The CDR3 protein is CAGAGSSYNSPLHF. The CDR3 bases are TGTGCTGGGGCGGGCAGCTCCTATAATTCACCCCTCCACTTT.

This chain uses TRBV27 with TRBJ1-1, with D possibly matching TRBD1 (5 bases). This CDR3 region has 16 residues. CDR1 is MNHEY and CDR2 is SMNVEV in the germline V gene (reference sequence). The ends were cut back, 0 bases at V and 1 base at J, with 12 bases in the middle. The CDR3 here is CASSLSPGLRNTEAFF. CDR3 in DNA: TGTGCCAGCAGTTTATCCCCGGGACTGCGGAACACTGAAGCTTTCTTT.